This TCR beta chain was identified during a study of CD8 T cells in ankylosing spondylitis listed by TCRdb under 2017. Looking at the study overall: The study set out to find disease-linked TCR variants by profiling T cell receptor beta repertoires in ankylosing spondylitis patients and healthy donors. The full study cohort comprised about 23 ankylosing spondylitis patients and about 110 healthy donors. Samples of peripheral blood were taken, and for ankylosing spondylitis patients, synovial fluid was collected as well. Summary of the overall study and its limitations: The disease-linked clones had a CD8+ phenotype and were found at relatively low frequencies in peripheral blood. Some motif variants had previously been reported in the synovial fluid and blood of reactive arthritis patients, which suggests shared mechanisms of disease initiation. Blood from ankylosing spondylitis patients appeared to be characterized by a TCR beta motif composed of 7 to 9 highly homologous amino acid variants. The disease-linked clones were reported to be significantly enriched in matched synovial fluid samples from ankylosing spondylitis patients.

The table lists this clonotype with many counts. The clone's antigen remains unknown. No per-base quality is available; no much larger clone lies one base away. Sequenced using an Illumina HiSeq 2500. Quantitative 5'-RACE with molecular barcodes was the method used to prepare the TCR beta libraries. Per the original workflow: A new computational method, built on a probabilistic model of VDJ rearrangement, was used to identify disease-linked TCR variants. Using fastp at Q25 and MiXCR, TCRdb reprocessed the public reads and kept productive beta chains. Rows are unified per CDR3 protein, each entry keeping the most common DNA and genes. For this entry, the V and J calls and clone size follow TCRdb and not the study's own pipeline. For this sample there are more than 400,000 distinct CDR3 sequences; about 5.2% appear just once. The top ten clones comprise approximately 3.5% of the sample. The germline V and J ends show losses of 3 bases and 9 bases respectively, and no gene match explains 7 bases of the junction. From the cysteine up to the phenylalanine, the CDR3 has a length of 14 residues. CDR3 DNA only is kept here, 42 bases in frame from base 1. The germline V gene sets CDR1 to SGHVS and CDR2 to FQNEAQ.

This TCR was recovered from a male donor with ankylosing spondylitis. Material for sequencing was blood, either unsorted or a sorted T cell fraction (not recorded which). Rearrangement joined TRBV7-8 to TRBJ2-7, and TRBD2 aligns with 11 junction nucleotides. The DNA sequence is as follows: TGTGCCAGCAGCTTTAAACTAGCGGGAGCGGCGCAGTACTTC. The encoded protein is CASSFKLAGAAQYF.